The TCR beta chain described here comes from a study of identical twins. In germline, CDR1 is KGHDR, CDR2 SFDVKD. This CDR3 is built from 16 residues. The V end lost 5 bases, the J end lost 4 bases, and 14 bases lay between the germline ends. Notes on this clonotype: The target antigen is unknown.

Findings and limits, study-wide: Fewer insertions characterized abundant cord blood beta clonotypes, whereas memory repertoires showed none.

The authors used template switching to add a universal primer site and gave cDNA unique molecular identifiers. Via MiXCR, TCRdb re-called the 5' RACE reads, giving one row per CDR3 protein. The sample lists approximately 670,000 distinct CDR3 sequences, roughly 6% occurring once. Specimen: naive T cells sorted from blood. This clonotype originated in a man aged 18 to 30 in good health. The J gene is TRBJ2-6, the V gene TRBV24-1; D may be TRBD1 or TRBD2 (5 bases each). CDR3 region: CATSGNRDPGANVLTF. CDR3 DNA: TGTGCCACCAGTGGGAATCGGGACCCCGGGGCCAACGTCCTGACTTTC.